The 22 T cell receptor beta chains below all came from one sample that was sequenced in a study of patients and donors after allogeneic stem cell transplantation. TCRdb reanalysed the RT-PCR reads using MiXCR and keeps one entry per CDR3 protein. There are 400,000 to 450,000 distinct CDR3 sequences in the sample; roughly 16% occur only once, and roughly 7% lies in the top ten. The sample comprised blood, either unsorted or a sorted T cell fraction (not recorded which). These TCRs come from a human donor who was either an allogeneic HSCT recipient or a stem cell or donor lymphocyte infusion donor (not recorded which). It is not recorded whose cells these are; they may come from a transplant donor.

This clonotype has more than one count but fewer than ten. The chain recombines TRBV20-1 with TRBJ1-5; 10 nucleotides match TRBD1. The V gene's germline CDR1 is DFQATT and CDR2 SNEGSKA (reference sequence). With 4 bases clipped from V and 7 bases from J, the junction kept 7 bases outside the gene matches. The CDR3 is made up of 14 amino acids. CDR3 loop: CSAKDRGEEQPQHF. The CDR3 nucleotides read TGCAGTGCTAAGGACAGGGGGGAGGAACAGCCCCAGCATTTT.

The table lists this clonotype with a few counts. The chain uses TRBV30 and TRBJ2-1, with D unresolved. The germline V gene encodes CDR1 GTSNPN and CDR2 SVGIG (reference sequence). The V end was cut by 0 bases, the J end by 8 bases, with 11 bases between. CDR3 length: 13 residues. CDR3 region: CAWSVRQRDEQFF. CDR3 bases: TGTGCCTGGAGTGTTCGTCAGCGCGATGAGCAGTTCTTC.

The rearrangement uses TRBV5-1 and TRBJ1-4; 10 bases are shared with TRBD1. The CDR3 extends over 16 amino acids. J gave up 5 bases and V 4 bases, and 8 bases lay outside the gene matches. Germline CDR1 is SGHRS and CDR2 is YFSETQ. CDR3 nucleotide sequence: TGCGCCAGCAGCAAACAACCGGGACAGGGGAATGAAAAACTGTTTTTT. It yields the protein CASSKQPGQGNEKLFF. Full variable domain (rest looked up from reference TRBV5-1 and TRBJ1-4): KAGVTQTPRYLIKTRGQQVTLSCSPISGHRSVSWYQQTPGQGLQFLFEYFSETQRNKGNFPGRFSGRQFSNSRSEMNVSTLELGDSALYLCASSKQPGQGNEKLFFGSGTQLSVL.

A remark on this clonotype: A read error is possible here, since a much larger clone lies one base away. This chain links TRBV12-3 or TRBV12-4 with TRBJ2-1, with TRBD1 identical over 8 bases. The CDR3 is made up of 15 amino acids. Unmatched junction bases numbered 5, after V lost 6 bases and J lost 1 base. DNA of the CDR3: TGTGCCAGCAGGGGGGACAGGCGGTCCTACAATGAGCAGTTCTTC. Translating it yields CASRGDRRSYNEQFF.

This clonotype was seen repeatedly, ten times or more. This chain joins TRBV12-3 or TRBV12-4 and TRBJ1-2; 7 bases map to TRBD1. The CDR3 is made up of 13 amino acids. Trimming took 8 bases from V and 7 from J; bases not matched to a gene: 10. The CDR3 spells CASRQGSVAGYTF. CDR3 DNA sequence: TGTGCCAGCCGACAGGGATCCGTGGCTGGCTACACCTTC.

The CDR3 DNA sequence: TGTGCCAGCAGTCCCGGGGGGGGACTAGCGGGACCGCCGTCCTACGAGCAGTACTTC. This codes for CASSPGGGLAGPPSYEQYF. The V and J genes are TRBV12-3 or TRBV12-4 and TRBJ2-7; 13 nucleotides align to TRBD2. Trimming removed 5 bases from V and 1 base from J; junction bases left unmatched: 14. The CDR3 is 19 amino acids.

This clonotype has a handful of counts. V usage is TRBV12-3 or TRBV12-4 and J usage is TRBJ1-1; D is unresolved. The CDR3 runs 12 residues. Between the trimmed V and J ends, which lost 4 bases and 6 bases, there was a span of 9 bases. The CDR3: CASSSISPEAFF. DNA of the CDR3: TGTGCCAGCAGTTCGATCTCCCCTGAAGCTTTCTTT.

This clonotype occurred a few times. The V and J genes are TRBV11-2 and TRBJ2-1; 8 bases line up with TRBD2. The germline gives CDR1 SGHAT, CDR2 FQNNGV. The CDR3 is 15 amino acids. Germline trimming cut 4 bases from V and 6 bases from J; bases unmatched to any gene: 8. The CDR3, as DNA: TGTGCCAGCAGCTCTGCGGGGGGTAGTCGCAATGAGCAGTTCTTC. Amino acids: CASSSAGGSRNEQFF.

V usage is TRBV7-6 and J usage is TRBJ2-7, with a weak D call TRBD2 (5 bases). V shed 4 bases and J shed 3 bases, with 16 bases lying between them. From germline, CDR1 is SGHVS and CDR2 FNYEAQ. CDR3 length equals 15 residues. The CDR3 nucleotides read TGTGCCAGCAGCTCCCAGCCGGGGAGAGTCTACGAGCAGTACTTC. The encoded protein is CASSSQPGRVYEQYF.

The chain couples TRBV12-3 or TRBV12-4 to TRBJ2-1; 8 bases line up with TRBD2. This CDR3 spans 17 amino acids. The V gene end was trimmed by 3 bases and the J gene end by 1 base; junction bases not matched to a gene: 8. CDR3 DNA sequence: TGTGCCAGCAGTTTGGTGTTTGGGACTAGGTCCTACAATGAGCAGTTCTTC. This sequence encodes CASSLVFGTRSYNEQFF.

This clonotype was counted between two and nine times. The CDR3 sequence is CSAPRGGADTQYF. The CDR3 bases are TGCAGTGCCCCAAGAGGGGGTGCAGATACGCAGTATTTT. This chain uses TRBV20-1 with TRBJ2-3; possible D gene TRBD1, 6 bases. CDR3 length: 13 amino acids. The V end lost 6 bases, the J end lost 4 bases, and 14 bases lay between the germline ends. The V gene's germline CDR1 is DFQATT and CDR2 SNEGSKA (reference sequence).

This clonotype was recorded at least ten times. J is TRBJ2-1 and V is TRBV5-1, with 10 bases lining up with TRBD2. V trimming: 5 bases; J trimming: 8 bases; junction bases outside the gene matches: 10. In germline, CDR1 is SGHRS, CDR2 YFSETQ. CDR3 length: 15 amino acids. The CDR3 sequence is CASSPTSGAVDEQFF. CDR3 coding DNA: TGCGCCAGCAGTCCCACTAGCGGGGCCGTGGATGAGCAGTTCTTC.

The chain recombines TRBV7-2 with TRBJ2-3; 11 nucleotides match TRBD2. Germline V gene data show CDR1 as SGHTA and CDR2 as FQGNSA. V lost 5 bases and J lost 4; bases outside the gene matches: 8. The CDR3 is made up of 16 amino acids. The CDR3 DNA follows: TGTGCCAGCAGCCCGGTAGCGGGAGGGCGCTCAGATACGCAGTATTTT. Protein product: CASSPVAGGRSDTQYF. The full variable domain, completed using reference TRBV7-2 and TRBJ2-3, is GAGVSQSPSNKVTEKGKDVELRCDPISGHTALYWYRQSLGQGLEFLIYFQGNSAPDKSGLPSDRFSAERTGGSVSTLTIQRTQQEDSAVYLCASSPVAGGRSDTQYFGPGTRLTVL.

The chain couples TRBV5-5 to TRBJ1-4, with D tentatively TRBD1 (6 bases). The CDR3 runs to 17 residues. Germline-derived CDR1 and CDR2 are SGHKS and YYEKEE (reference sequence). V was shortened by 3 bases and J by 5 bases, with 20 bases between the two germline ends. The CDR3 spells CASSSKQGLNLNEKLFF. In nucleotides, the CDR3 is TGTGCCAGCAGCTCAAAACAGGGCCTCAACCTAAATGAAAAACTGTTTTTT.

This clonotype was counted only a few times. The chain carries TRBV29-1 and TRBJ1-1; 7 nucleotides agree with TRBD1. This CDR3 contains 13 residues. V trimming: 7 bases; J trimming: 1 base; junction bases outside the gene matches: 6. The germline V gene has CDR1 SQVTM and CDR2 ANQGSEA. The CDR3 DNA reads as TGCAGCGGCGGCAGGGGGAAGAACACTGAAGCTTTCTTT. It translates to CSGGRGKNTEAFF.

In its sample, this clonotype was seen many times. This chain links TRBV24-1 with TRBJ2-5; no clear D gene. The V gene lost 2 bases and the J gene lost 0 bases, with 9 bases spanning the gap. CDR3 size: 15 residues. Germline-derived CDR1 and CDR2 are KGHDR and SFDVKD. As DNA, the CDR3 is TGTGCCACCAGTGATTCCTCGCCGGACCAAGAGACCCAGTACTTC. Its protein is CATSDSSPDQETQYF.

The V gene is TRBV5-5, the J gene TRBJ2-1, with D possibly matching TRBD1 (6 bases). The CDR3 consists of 14 residues. Trimming stripped 9 bases from V and 5 bases from J, with 18 bases between. Germline lookup yields CDR1 SGHKS and CDR2 YYEKEE (reference sequence). The CDR3 DNA reads as TGTGCCACCACTCTTGAGGCAGGGGACAATGAGCAGTTCTTC. Translated, it gives CATTLEAGDNEQFF.

V is TRBV7-9 and J is TRBJ1-1; no firm D call. Germline values: CDR1 SEHNR, CDR2 FQNEAQ (reference sequence). The CDR3 totals 12 residues. The V and J ends lost 1 base and 12 bases respectively, with 12 bases between them. CDR3: CASSLGGPQSFF. The CDR3 region has the DNA TGTGCCAGCAGCTTAGGTGGCCCACAATCTTTCTTT.

V gene TRBV7-2 combines with J gene TRBJ1-6, with D unresolved. CDR3 length: 12 amino acids. Trimming pared 6 bases from V and 10 bases from J, leaving 10 bases between. Germline assignment: CDR1 SGHTA and CDR2 FQGNSA. The CDR3 reads CASSSEVSPLHF. The CDR3, as DNA: TGTGCCAGCAGTTCAGAAGTCTCACCCCTCCACTTT.

This clonotype occurred many times. The V gene is TRBV9, the J gene TRBJ2-1, with TRBD1 matching 7 bases. Losses at the gene ends were 0 bases for V and 4 bases for J; bases not matched to a gene: 19. Germline V gene lookup returns CDR1 SGDLS and CDR2 YYNGEE. There are 20 residues in the CDR3. The CDR3 sequence: CASSVVGLSGQAPLYNEQFF. As DNA, the CDR3 is TGTGCCAGCAGCGTAGTTGGATTATCAGGACAGGCACCCCTTTACAATGAGCAGTTCTTC. The entire variable domain, with the rest obtained from reference TRBV9 and TRBJ2-1, is as follows: DSGVTQTPKHLITATGQRVTLRCSPRSGDLSVYWYQQSLDQGLQFLIQYYNGEERAKGNILERFSAQQFPDLHSELNLSSLELGDSALYFCASSVVGLSGQAPLYNEQFFGPGTRLTVL.

This chain joins TRBV7-9 and TRBJ1-2; 7 bases agree with TRBD1. The ends lost 2 bases at V and 5 bases at J; junction bases unmatched: 5. Germline values: CDR1 SEHNR, CDR2 FQNEAQ (reference sequence). This CDR3 region has 14 residues. CDR3 protein: CASSLLDRIYGYTF. CDR3 bases: TGTGCCAGCAGCTTACTGGACAGGATATATGGCTACACCTTC.

The chain links TRBV12-3 or TRBV12-4 to TRBJ2-5, with a tentative D call TRBD2 (6 bases). The CDR3 sequence is 12 residues long. V gave up 6 bases and J gave up 3 bases, with 8 bases separating them. CDR3 in amino acids: CASRSGEETQYF. The CDR3 region has the DNA TGTGCCAGCAGGTCGGGGGAAGAGACCCAGTACTTC.